Listed here are 18 T cell receptor beta chains from one sample, sequenced in a study of cytomegalovirus exposure and HLA in healthy donors. PCR used 60 Vbeta primers and 13 Jbeta primers. The protocol was immunoSEQ multiplex PCR, while the TCRdb copy is restricted to in-frame clones and leaves out a portion. The sample yields some 120,000 clones, about 85% seen once. The sequencing input was PBMCs. These receptors came from a man between 18 and 29 years old in good health and CMV-seropositive.

The rearrangement joins TRBV10-2 to TRBJ1-2; D might be TRBD1 (6 bases). This CDR3 spans 14 amino acids. V was trimmed by 0 bases and J by 8 bases, leaving 13 bases between them. Germline V gene data show CDR1 as WSHSY and CDR2 as SAAADI. The CDR3 region has the DNA TGCGCCAGCAGTGAGTCGTGGCAGGGGAAGGGCTACACCTTC. It encodes CASSESWQGKGYTF.

The chain recombines TRBV10-3 with TRBJ1-2; TRBD1 agrees at 8 bases. Germline V gene sequence: CDR1 ENHRY, CDR2 SYGVKD. J lost 5 bases, V lost 10 bases, and 9 bases had no gene match. CDR3 size: 13 residues. The CDR3 sequence: CATRPGQEYGYTF. Here the CDR3 DNA reads TGTGCCACCCGCCCGGGACAGGAATATGGCTACACCTTC.

The chain combines TRBV9 with TRBJ2-7; the D is unclear. Between the trimmed V and J ends, which lost 0 bases and 5 bases, there was a span of 12 bases. Germline CDR1 reads SGDLS; CDR2 reads YYNGEE. The CDR3 length is 14 residues. The CDR3 is CASSVAVGRNEQYF. Written as DNA, the CDR3 is TGTGCCAGCAGCGTAGCAGTGGGCAGGAACGAGCAGTACTTC.

The chain uses TRBV5-1 and TRBJ2-7; possible D gene TRBD1, 5 bases. V lost 4 bases to trimming and J lost 3 bases, with 14 bases between them. CDR1 and CDR2 (germline): SGHRS, YFSETQ. The CDR3 has 14 amino acids. Here the CDR3 DNA reads TGCGCCAGCAGCGACAACAGGTTGATCTACGAGCAGTACTTC. Its translation: CASSDNRLIYEQYF.

This clone was recorded once. The chain is built from TRBV6-1 and TRBJ1-4, with a tentative D call TRBD1 (6 bases). V was cut by 6 bases and J by 7 bases, with 12 bases left in between. Germline CDR1 MNHNS, CDR2 SASEGT. The CDR3 runs to 13 residues. CDR3 bases: TGTGCCAGCAGCACAGGGTTGTTTGAAAAACTGTTTTTT. This encodes CASSTGLFEKLFF.

This clone was detected once. This sequence joins TRBV5-5 and TRBJ2-5, with TRBD1 matching 9 bases. This CDR3 is 16 amino acids long. Trimming at V came to 3 bases and at J to 6 bases, leaving 12 bases not matched to a gene. Germline-derived CDR1 and CDR2 are SGHKS and YYEKEE (reference sequence). This CDR3 is CASSYPTGGAWKTQYF. DNA for the CDR3: TGTGCCAGCAGCTATCCCACAGGGGGCGCTTGGAAGACCCAGTACTTC. Full variable domain (remainder filled in from reference TRBV5-5 and TRBJ2-5): DAGVTQSPTHLIKTRGQQVTLRCSPISGHKSVSWYQQVLGQGPQFIFQYYEKEERGRGNFPDRFSARQFPNYSSELNVNALLLGDSALYLCASSYPTGGAWKTQYFGPGTRLLVL.

This chain links TRBV7-2 with TRBJ2-5; D may be TRBD1 (6 bases). CDR1 is SGHTA, CDR2 FQGNSA, per germline. This CDR3 region has 17 residues. V was shortened by 3 bases and J by 1 base, with 18 bases between the two germline ends. CDR3 DNA sequence: TGTGCCAGCAGCTTCACGATGGCAGACAGGCTCCAAGAGACCCAGTACTTC. It is translated as CASSFTMADRLQETQYF.

This chain uses TRBV6-1 with TRBJ2-7; TRBD2 matches at 7 bases. J was trimmed by 0 bases and V by 7 bases; bases with no gene match: 9. CDR1 is MNHNS and CDR2 is SASEGT in the germline V gene. The CDR3 length is 15 residues. CDR3 bases: TGTGCCAGCACCCTGAGTTCGGGGGGCTCCTACGAGCAGTACTTC. Protein product: CASTLSSGGSYEQYF.

V and J are TRBV6-4 and TRBJ2-2; D may be TRBD1 (6 bases). Trimming pared 3 bases from V and 5 bases from J, leaving 13 bases between. The CDR3 is 15 amino acids. Germline V gene lookup returns CDR1 MRHNA and CDR2 SNTAGT. The CDR3 here is CASSEEGGRTGELFF. Here the CDR3 DNA reads TGTGCCAGCAGTGAAGAAGGGGGACGGACCGGGGAGCTGTTTTTT.

The gene calls are TRBV30 and TRBJ2-7, with 9 nucleotides matching TRBD1. The V gene end was trimmed by 5 bases and the J gene end by 0 bases; junction bases not matched to a gene: 5. The CDR3 loop spans 14 amino acids. CDR1 is GTSNPN, CDR2 SVGIG, per germline (reference sequence). The CDR3 sequence: CAWSPGQGSYEQYF. The CDR3 DNA reads TGTGCCTGGTCACCGGGACAGGGCTCCTACGAGCAGTACTTC.

The chain uses TRBV19 and TRBJ2-1; 10 positions agree with TRBD1. The CDR3 runs 16 residues. The V gene end was trimmed by 5 bases and the J gene end by 10 bases; junction bases not matched to a gene: 14. CDR1 is LNHDA and CDR2 is SQIVND in the germline V gene (reference sequence). CDR3 bases: TGTGCCAGTAGTTCTTTACCCGGGACAGGGGACAGGGAGCAGTTCTTC. Protein product: CASSSLPGTGDREQFF.

The genes are TRBV6-6 and TRBJ2-7; 8 nucleotides align to TRBD1. V shed 4 bases, J shed 4 bases, and the junction held 6 bases outside the gene matches. Germline V gene data show CDR1 as MNHNY and CDR2 as SVGAGI (reference sequence). This CDR3 is 14 amino acids long. The CDR3 spells CASSSTGESYEQYF. Written as DNA, the CDR3 is TGTGCCAGCAGTTCGACAGGGGAATCATACGAGCAGTACTTC.

The J gene is TRBJ1-5, the V gene TRBV7-8; D possibly corresponds to TRBD1 (5 bases). Trimming pared 5 bases from V and 6 bases from J, leaving 17 bases between. Per the germline V gene, CDR1 is SGHVS and CDR2 is FQNEAQ. The CDR3 covers 15 residues. Here the CDR3 reads CASSLLRGSPQPQHF. CDR3 sequence (DNA): TGTGCCAGCAGCCTCTTACGGGGGTCGCCTCAGCCCCAGCATTTT.

The chain has TRBV7-6 and TRBJ1-2; unclear D gene. With 5 bases removed from V and 4 bases from J, the gap between germline ends came to 11 bases. The CDR3 runs to 13 residues. Per the germline V gene, CDR1 is SGHVS and CDR2 is FNYEAQ. CDR3 loop: CASSPTNLYGYTF. In DNA, the CDR3 is TGTGCCAGCAGCCCGACAAACCTCTATGGCTACACCTTC.

The chain joins TRBV10-2 to TRBJ2-5; 8 nucleotides match TRBD2. The V gene end was trimmed by 1 base and the J gene end by 3 bases; junction bases not matched to a gene: 4. The germline V gene has CDR1 WSHSY and CDR2 SAAADI. The CDR3 consists of 15 residues. The CDR3 bases are TGCGCCAGCAGTGAGTTGCGGGGGGCGGAAGAGACCCAGTACTTC. Its protein is CASSELRGAEETQYF.

V and J are TRBV13 and TRBJ2-5; 7 bases map to TRBD2. With V trimmed by 5 bases and J by 2 bases, 11 bases remained unmatched. From germline, CDR1 is PRHDT and CDR2 FYEKMQ (reference sequence). CDR3 length: 16 amino acids. CDR3 coding DNA: TGTGCCAGCAGCCTGATTGGCCCGGGACTACAAGAGACCCAGTACTTC. Amino acid sequence: CASSLIGPGLQETQYF. The variable domain in full, completed from reference TRBV13 and TRBJ2-5, reads AAGVIQSPRHLIKEKRETATLKCYPIPRHDTVYWYQQGPGQDPQFLISFYEKMQSDKGSIPDRFSAQQFSDYHSELNMSSLELGDSALYFCASSLIGPGLQETQYFGPGTRLLVL.

The rearrangement links TRBV6-5 to TRBJ1-6, with D perhaps matching TRBD1 (5 bases). The ends were cut back, 5 bases at V and 11 bases at J, with 13 bases in the middle. Germline lookup yields CDR1 MNHEY and CDR2 SVGAGI. The CDR3 consists of 13 residues. CDR3 in amino acids: CASSTGLVAPLHF. DNA for the CDR3: TGTGCCAGCAGTACAGGACTAGTTGCACCCCTCCACTTT.

This clone occurred a few times. CDR3 bases: TGCGCCAGCAGCCAAGCCCAACGGGAGGGGGCCCAGAACACTGAAGCTTTCTTT. Protein sequence: CASSQAQREGAQNTEAFF. The chain recombines TRBV4-1 with TRBJ1-1; 7 positions agree with TRBD1. J was trimmed by 1 base and V by 1 base; bases with no gene match: 12. This CDR3 region has 18 residues. Germline lookup yields CDR1 MGHRA and CDR2 YSYEKL.